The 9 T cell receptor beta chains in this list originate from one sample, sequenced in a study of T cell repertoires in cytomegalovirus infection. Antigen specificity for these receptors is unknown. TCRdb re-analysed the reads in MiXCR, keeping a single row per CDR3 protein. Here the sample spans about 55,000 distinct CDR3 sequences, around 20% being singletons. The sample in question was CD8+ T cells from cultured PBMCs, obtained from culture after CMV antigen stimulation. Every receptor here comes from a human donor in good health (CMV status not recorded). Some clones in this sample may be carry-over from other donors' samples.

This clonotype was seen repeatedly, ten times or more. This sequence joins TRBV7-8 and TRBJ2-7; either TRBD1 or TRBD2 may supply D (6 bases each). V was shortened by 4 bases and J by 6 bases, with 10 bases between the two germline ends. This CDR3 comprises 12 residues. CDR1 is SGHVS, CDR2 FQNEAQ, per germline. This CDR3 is CASSSRGGEQYF. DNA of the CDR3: TGTGCCAGCAGCTCCAGGGGAGGCGAGCAGTACTTC.

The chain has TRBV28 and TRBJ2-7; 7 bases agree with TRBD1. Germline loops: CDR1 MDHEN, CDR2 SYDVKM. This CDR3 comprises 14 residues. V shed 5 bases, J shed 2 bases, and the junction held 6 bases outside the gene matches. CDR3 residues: CASSRGQATYEQYF. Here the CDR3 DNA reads TGTGCCAGCAGTCGAGGACAGGCCACCTACGAGCAGTACTTC. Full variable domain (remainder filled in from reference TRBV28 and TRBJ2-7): DVKVTQSSRYLVKRTGEKVFLECVQDMDHENMFWYRQDPGLGLRLIYFSYDVKMKEKGDIPEGYSVSREKKERFSLILESASTNQTSMYLCASSRGQATYEQYFGPGTRLTVT.

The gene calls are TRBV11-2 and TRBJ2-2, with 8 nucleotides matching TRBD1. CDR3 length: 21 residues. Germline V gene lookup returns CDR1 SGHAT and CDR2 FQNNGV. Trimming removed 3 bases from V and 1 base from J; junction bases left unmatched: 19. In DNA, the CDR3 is TGTGCCAGCAGCTTGGGATCGAGGGCGGTTCGCGGGACAGGGAACACCGGGGAGCTGTTTTTT. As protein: CASSLGSRAVRGTGNTGELFF.

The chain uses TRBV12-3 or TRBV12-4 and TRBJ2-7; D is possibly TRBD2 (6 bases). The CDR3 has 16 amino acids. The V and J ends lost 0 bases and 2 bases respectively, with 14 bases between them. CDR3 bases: TGTGCCAGCAGTTTAGCGGTCCCGACGGGGGCCTACGAGCAGTACTTC. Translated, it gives CASSLAVPTGAYEQYF.

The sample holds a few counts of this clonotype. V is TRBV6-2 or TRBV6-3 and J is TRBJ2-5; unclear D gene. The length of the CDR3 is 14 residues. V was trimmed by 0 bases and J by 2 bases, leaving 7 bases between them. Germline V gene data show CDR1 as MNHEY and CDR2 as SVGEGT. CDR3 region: CASSYSGNQETQYF. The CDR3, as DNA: TGTGCCAGCAGTTACTCGGGGAATCAAGAGACCCAGTACTTC.

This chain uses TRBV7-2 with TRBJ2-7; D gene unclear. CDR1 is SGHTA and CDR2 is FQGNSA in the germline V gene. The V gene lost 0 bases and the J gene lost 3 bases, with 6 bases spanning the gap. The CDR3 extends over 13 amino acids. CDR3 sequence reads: CASSLARNYEQYF. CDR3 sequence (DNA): TGTGCCAGCAGCTTAGCCAGGAACTACGAGCAGTACTTC.

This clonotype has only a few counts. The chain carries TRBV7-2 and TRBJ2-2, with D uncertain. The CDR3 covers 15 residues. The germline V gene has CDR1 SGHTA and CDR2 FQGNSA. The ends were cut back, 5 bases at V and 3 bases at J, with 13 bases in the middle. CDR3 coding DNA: TGTGCCAGCAGCCTTCCTCCATGGGACACCGGGGAGCTGTTTTTT. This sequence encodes CASSLPPWDTGELFF.

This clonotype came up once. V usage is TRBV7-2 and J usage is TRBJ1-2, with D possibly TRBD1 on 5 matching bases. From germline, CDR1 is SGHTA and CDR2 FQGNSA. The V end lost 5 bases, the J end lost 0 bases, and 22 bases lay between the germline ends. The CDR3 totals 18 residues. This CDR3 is CASSPPGQLKRTNYGYTF. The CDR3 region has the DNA TGTGCCAGCAGCCCACCGGGGCAGCTAAAAAGGACTAACTATGGCTACACCTTC.

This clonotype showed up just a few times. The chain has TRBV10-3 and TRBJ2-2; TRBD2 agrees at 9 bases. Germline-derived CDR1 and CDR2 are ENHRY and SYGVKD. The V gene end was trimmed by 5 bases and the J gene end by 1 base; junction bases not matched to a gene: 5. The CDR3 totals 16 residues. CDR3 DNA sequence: TGTGCCATCAGTCCACTAGCGGGCAAGAACACCGGGGAGCTGTTTTTT. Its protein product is CAISPLAGKNTGELFF.